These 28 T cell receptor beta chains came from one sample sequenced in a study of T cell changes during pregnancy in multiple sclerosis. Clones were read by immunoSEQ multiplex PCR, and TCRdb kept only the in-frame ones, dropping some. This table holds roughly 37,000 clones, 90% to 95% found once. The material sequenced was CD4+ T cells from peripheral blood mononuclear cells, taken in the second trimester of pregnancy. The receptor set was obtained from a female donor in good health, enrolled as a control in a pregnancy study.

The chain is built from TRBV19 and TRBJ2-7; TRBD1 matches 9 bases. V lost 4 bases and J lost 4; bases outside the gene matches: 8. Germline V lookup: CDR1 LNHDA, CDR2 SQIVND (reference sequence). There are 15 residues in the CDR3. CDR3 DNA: TGTGCCAGTAGTAAACAGGGGGCGAGGGAATACGAGCAGTACTTC. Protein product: CASSKQGAREYEQYF.

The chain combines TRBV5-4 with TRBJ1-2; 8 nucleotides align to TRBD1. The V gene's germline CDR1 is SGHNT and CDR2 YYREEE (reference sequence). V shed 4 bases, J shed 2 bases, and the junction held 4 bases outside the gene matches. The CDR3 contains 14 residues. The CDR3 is CASSGRQGNYGYTF. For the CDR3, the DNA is TGTGCCAGCAGCGGACGACAGGGGAACTATGGCTACACCTTC.

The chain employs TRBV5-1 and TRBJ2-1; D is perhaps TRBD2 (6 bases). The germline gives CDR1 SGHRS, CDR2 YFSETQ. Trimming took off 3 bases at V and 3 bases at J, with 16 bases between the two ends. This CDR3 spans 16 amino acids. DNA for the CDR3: TGCGCCAGCAGCTCTTCCGGGACTGGGGGCTACAATGAGCAGTTCTTC. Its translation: CASSSSGTGGYNEQFF.

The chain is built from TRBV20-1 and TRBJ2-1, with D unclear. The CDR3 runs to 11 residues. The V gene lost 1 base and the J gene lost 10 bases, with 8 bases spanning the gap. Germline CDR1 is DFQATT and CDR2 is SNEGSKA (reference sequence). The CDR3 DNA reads TGCAGTGCTAGAGCACACCTGGAGCAGTTCTTC. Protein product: CSARAHLEQFF.

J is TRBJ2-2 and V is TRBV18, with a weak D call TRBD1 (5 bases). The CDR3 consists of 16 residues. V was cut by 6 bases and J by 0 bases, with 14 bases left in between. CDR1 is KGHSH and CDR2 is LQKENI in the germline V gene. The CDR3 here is CASSIRVTSNTGELFF. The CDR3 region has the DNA TGTGCCAGCTCCATCAGGGTTACCTCGAACACCGGGGAGCTGTTTTTT. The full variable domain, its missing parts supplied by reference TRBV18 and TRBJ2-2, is NAGVMQNPRHLVRRRGQEARLRCSPMKGHSHVYWYRQLPEEGLKFMVYLQKENIIDESGMPKERFSAEFPKEGPSILRIQQVVRGDSAAYFCASSIRVTSNTGELFFGEGSRLTVL.

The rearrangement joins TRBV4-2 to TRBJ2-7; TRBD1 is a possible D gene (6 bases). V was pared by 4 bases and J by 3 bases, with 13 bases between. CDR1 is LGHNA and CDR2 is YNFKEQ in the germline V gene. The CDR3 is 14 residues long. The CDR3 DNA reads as TGTGCCAGCAGCCGCGTCGGACAGAACTACGAGCAGTACTTC. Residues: CASSRVGQNYEQYF.

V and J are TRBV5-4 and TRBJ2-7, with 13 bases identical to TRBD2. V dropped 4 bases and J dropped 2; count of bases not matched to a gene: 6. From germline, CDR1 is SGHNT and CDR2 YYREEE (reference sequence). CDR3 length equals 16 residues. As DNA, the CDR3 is TGTGCCAGCAGCCCGGGACTAGCGGGGACAACCTACGAGCAGTACTTC. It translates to CASSPGLAGTTYEQYF.

CDR3 nucleotides: TGTGCCAGCAGGGAAGCGGGACAGGCCCCTGGCTACACCTTC. Translated: CASREAGQAPGYTF. The genes are TRBV5-6 and TRBJ1-2; 8 bases are a match to TRBD1. V shed 5 bases, J shed 7 bases, and the junction held 10 bases outside the gene matches. CDR1 and CDR2 (germline): SGHDT, YYEEEE. The CDR3 length is 14 residues.

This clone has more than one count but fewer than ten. The CDR3 sequence: CASSQQDGEGYTF. CDR3 DNA: TGTGCCAGCAGCCAACAGGACGGGGAAGGCTACACCTTC. The chain is built from TRBV4-2 and TRBJ1-2; D remains ambiguous. With 2 bases removed from V and 8 bases from J, the gap between germline ends came to 12 bases. Germline CDR1 and CDR2: LGHNA and YNFKEQ. The CDR3 is made up of 13 amino acids.

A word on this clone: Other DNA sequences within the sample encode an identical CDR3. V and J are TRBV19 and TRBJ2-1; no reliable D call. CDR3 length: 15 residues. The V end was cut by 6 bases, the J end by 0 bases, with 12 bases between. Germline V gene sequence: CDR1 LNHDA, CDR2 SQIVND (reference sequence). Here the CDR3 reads CASRADRSSYNEQFF. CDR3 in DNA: TGTGCCAGTAGGGCGGATAGGAGCTCCTACAATGAGCAGTTCTTC.

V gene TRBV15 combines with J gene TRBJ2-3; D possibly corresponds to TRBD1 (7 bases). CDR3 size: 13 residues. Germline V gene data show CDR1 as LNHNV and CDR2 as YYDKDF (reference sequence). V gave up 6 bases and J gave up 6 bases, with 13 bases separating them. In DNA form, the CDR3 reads TGTGCCACCAGACACCCAGGGGGGGATACGCAGTATTTT. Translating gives CATRHPGGDTQYF.

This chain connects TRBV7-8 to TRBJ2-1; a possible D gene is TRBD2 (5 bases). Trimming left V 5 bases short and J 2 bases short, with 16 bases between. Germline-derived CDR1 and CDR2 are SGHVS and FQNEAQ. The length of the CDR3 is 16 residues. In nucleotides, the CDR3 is TGTGCCAGCAGCGTAGGCTTCCAGCGGACCTACAATGAGCAGTTCTTC. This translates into CASSVGFQRTYNEQFF.

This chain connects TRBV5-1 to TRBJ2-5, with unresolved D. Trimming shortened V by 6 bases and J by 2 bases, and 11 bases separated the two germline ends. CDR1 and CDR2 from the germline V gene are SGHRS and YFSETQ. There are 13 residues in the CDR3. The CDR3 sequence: CASTTADQETQYF. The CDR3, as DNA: TGCGCCAGCACAACGGCGGATCAAGAGACCCAGTACTTC.

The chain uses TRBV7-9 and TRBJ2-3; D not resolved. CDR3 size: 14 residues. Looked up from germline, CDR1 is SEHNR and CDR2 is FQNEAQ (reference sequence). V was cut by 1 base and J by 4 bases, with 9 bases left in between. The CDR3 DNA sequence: TGTGCCAGCAGCTTAGAACACGCGGCAGATACGCAGTATTTT. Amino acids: CASSLEHAADTQYF.

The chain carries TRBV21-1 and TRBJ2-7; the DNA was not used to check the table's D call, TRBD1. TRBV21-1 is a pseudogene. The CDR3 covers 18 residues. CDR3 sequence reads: CASSKCASWQEAPYEQYF. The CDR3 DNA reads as TGTGCCAGCAGCAAATGCGCGTCCTGGCAGGAAGCCCCTTACGAGCAGTACTTC.

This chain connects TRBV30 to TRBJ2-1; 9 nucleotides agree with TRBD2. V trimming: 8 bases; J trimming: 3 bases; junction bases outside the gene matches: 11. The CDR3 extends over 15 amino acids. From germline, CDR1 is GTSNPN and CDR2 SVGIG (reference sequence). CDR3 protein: CAAYGPSGVYNEQFF. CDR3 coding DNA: TGTGCCGCCTATGGGCCTAGCGGGGTCTACAATGAGCAGTTCTTC.

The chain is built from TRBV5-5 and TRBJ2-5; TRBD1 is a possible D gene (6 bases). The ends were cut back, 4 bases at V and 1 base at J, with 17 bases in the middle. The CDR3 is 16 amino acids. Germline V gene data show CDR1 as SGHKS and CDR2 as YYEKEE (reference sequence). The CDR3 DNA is TGTGCCAGCAGCCGTGCCTTGGGGGCAGGCCAAGAGACCCAGTACTTC. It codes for CASSRALGAGQETQYF.

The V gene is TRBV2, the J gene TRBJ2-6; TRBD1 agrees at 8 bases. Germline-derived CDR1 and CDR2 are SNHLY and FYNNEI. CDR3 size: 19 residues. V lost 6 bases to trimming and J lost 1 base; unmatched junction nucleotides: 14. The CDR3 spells CASRTQGVGVMSGANVLTF. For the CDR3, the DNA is TGTGCCAGCAGAACACAGGGGGTTGGGGTTATGTCTGGGGCCAACGTCCTGACTTTC.

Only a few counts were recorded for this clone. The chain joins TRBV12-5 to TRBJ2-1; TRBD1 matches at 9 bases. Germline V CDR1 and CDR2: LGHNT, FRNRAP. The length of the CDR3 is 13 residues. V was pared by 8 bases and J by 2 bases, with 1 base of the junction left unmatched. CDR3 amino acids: CASRTGAYNEQFF. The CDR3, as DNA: TGTGCTAGTAGGACAGGGGCCTACAATGAGCAGTTCTTC.

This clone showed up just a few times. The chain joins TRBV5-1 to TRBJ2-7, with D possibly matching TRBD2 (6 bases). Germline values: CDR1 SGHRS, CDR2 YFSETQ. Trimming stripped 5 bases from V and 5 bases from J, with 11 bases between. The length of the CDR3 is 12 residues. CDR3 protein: CASRGGFDEQYF. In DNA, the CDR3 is TGCGCCAGCAGAGGAGGGTTCGACGAGCAGTACTTC. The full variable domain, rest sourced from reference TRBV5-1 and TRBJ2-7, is KAGVTQTPRYLIKTRGQQVTLSCSPISGHRSVSWYQQTPGQGLQFLFEYFSETQRNKGNFPGRFSGRQFSNSRSEMNVSTLELGDSALYLCASRGGFDEQYFGPGTRLTVT.

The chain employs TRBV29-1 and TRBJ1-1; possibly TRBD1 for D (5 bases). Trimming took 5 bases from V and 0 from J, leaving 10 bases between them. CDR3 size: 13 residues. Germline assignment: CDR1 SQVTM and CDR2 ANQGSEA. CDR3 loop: CSVHRGVNTEAFF. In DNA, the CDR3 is TGCAGCGTTCACCGGGGGGTGAACACTGAAGCTTTCTTT.

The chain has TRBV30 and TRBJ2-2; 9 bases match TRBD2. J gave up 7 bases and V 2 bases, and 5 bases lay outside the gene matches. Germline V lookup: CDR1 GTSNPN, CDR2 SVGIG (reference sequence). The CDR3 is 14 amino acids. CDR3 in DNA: TGTGCCTGGAGTCTAGCGGGGTTGGGCGGGGAGCTGTTTTTT. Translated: CAWSLAGLGGELFF.

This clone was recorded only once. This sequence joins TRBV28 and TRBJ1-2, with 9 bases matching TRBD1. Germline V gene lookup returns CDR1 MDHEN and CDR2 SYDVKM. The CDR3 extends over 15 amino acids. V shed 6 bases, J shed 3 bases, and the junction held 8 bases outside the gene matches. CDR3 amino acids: CASRQGAVRYYGYTF. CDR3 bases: TGTGCCAGCAGACAGGGGGCGGTGAGATACTATGGCTACACCTTC.

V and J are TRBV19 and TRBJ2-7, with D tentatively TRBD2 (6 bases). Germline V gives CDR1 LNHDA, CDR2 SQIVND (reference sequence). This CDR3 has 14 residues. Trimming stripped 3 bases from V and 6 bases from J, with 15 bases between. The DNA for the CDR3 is TGTGCCAGTAGTATCACAGTTGGGGGGAGCGAGCAGTACTTC. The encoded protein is CASSITVGGSEQYF.

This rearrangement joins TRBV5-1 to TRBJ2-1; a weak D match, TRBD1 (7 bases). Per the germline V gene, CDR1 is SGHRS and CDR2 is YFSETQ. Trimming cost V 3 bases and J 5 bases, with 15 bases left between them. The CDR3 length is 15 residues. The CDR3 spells CASSSRAGQHNEQFF. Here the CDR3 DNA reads TGCGCCAGCAGCTCCCGGGCGGGACAGCACAATGAGCAGTTCTTC.

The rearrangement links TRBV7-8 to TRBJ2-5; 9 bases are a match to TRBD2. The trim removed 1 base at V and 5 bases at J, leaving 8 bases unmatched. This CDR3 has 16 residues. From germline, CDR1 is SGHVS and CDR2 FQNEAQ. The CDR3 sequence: CASSLVGGGAGETQYF. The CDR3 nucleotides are TGTGCCAGCAGCTTAGTAGGCGGGGGGGCCGGGGAGACCCAGTACTTC.

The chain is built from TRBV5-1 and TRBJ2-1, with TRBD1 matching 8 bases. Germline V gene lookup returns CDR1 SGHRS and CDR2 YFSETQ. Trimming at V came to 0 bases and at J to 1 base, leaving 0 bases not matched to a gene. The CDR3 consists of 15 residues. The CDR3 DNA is TGCGCCAGCAGCTTGGGGACAGGGTCCTACAATGAGCAGTTCTTC. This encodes CASSLGTGSYNEQFF.

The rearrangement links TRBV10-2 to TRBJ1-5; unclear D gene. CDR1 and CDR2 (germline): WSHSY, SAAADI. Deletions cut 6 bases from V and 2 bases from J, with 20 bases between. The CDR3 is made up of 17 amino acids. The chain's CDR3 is CASSPLSAAAGNQPQHF. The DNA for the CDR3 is TGCGCCAGCAGCCCCCTCTCCGCGGCGGCAGGCAATCAGCCCCAGCATTTT.